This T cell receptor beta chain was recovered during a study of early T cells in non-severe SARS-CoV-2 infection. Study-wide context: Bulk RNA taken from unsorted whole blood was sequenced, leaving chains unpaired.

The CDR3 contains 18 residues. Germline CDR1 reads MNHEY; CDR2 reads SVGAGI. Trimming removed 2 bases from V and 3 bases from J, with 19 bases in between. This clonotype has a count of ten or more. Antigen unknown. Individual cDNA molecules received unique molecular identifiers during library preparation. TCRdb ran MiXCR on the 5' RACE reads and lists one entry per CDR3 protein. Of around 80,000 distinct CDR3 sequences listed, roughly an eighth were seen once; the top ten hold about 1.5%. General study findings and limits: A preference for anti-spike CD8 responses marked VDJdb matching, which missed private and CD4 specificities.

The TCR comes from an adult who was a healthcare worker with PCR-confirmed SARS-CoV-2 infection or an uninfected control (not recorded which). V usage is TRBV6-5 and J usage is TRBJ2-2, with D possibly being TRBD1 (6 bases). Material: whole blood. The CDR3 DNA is TGTGCCAGCAGTTACCGACCTGGGGGCCGGTTTGACACCGGGGAGCTGTTTTTT. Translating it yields CASSYRPGGRFDTGELFF.